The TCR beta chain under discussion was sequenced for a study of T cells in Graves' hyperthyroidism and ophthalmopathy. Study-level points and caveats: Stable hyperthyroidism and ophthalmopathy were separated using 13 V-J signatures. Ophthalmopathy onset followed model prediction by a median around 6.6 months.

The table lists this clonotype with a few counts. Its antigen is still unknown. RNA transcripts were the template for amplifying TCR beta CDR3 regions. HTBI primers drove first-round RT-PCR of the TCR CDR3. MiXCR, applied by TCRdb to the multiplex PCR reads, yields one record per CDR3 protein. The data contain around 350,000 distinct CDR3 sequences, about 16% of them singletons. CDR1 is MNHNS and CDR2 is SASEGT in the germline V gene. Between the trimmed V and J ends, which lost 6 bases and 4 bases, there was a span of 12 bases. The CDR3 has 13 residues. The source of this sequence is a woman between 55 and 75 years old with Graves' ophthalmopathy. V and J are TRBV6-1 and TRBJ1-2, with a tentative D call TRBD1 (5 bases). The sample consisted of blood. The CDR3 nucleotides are TGTGCCAGCAGCAGAGACAGCGTCTATGGCTACACCTTC. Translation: CASSRDSVYGYTF.